A selection of T cell receptor beta chains follows, all from one sample in a study of identifying expanded T cells in peripheral blood. Clones were read by immunoSEQ multiplex PCR, and TCRdb kept only the in-frame ones, dropping some. This repertoire shows 70,000 to 95,000 clones, around nine tenths found once; its top ten account for 3.5% to 5%. Sequenced sample: blood. All receptors derive from a person between 18 and 75 years old in good health. Both conserved end residues are part of each CDR3. The D gene is left open where the match is weak. Clone size is stated in some rows and not others, as once, few, many or a class when expanded.

V gene: TRBV4-2
D gene: TRBD2
J gene: TRBJ2-7
clone size: -
CDR3 DNA: TGTGCCAGCAGCCAAGATGGGACTAGCGGGGATGCCTACGAGCAGTACTTC
CDR3 protein: CASSQDGTSGDAYEQYF

V gene: TRBV6-5
D gene: TRBD1
J gene: TRBJ2-7
clone size: -
CDR3 DNA: TGTGCCAGCAGTTACGACAGGGCGTACGAGCAGTACTTC
CDR3 protein: CASSYDRAYEQYF

V gene: TRBV28
D gene: TRBD2
J gene: TRBJ2-1
clone size: -
CDR3 DNA: TGTGCCAGCAGTTTCCGGACTAGCGGGGATGACGATGAGCAGTTCTTC
CDR3 protein: CASSFRTSGDDDEQFF

V gene: TRBV7-8
D gene: -
J gene: TRBJ2-7
clone size: -
CDR3 DNA: TGTGCCAGCAGCCCGAACAGCGAGCAGTACTTC
CDR3 protein: CASSPNSEQYF

V gene: TRBV5-1
D gene: TRBD2
J gene: TRBJ2-1
clone size: -
CDR3 DNA: TGCGCCAGCAGCTTGGGGGGGACTAACCCTTACAATGAGCAGTTCTTC
CDR3 protein: CASSLGGTNPYNEQFF

V gene: TRBV7-3
D gene: TRBD2
J gene: TRBJ2-7
clone size: -
CDR3 DNA: TGTGCCAGCAGTCTACTAGCGGGATTCCCCTACGAGCAGTACTTC
CDR3 protein: CASSLLAGFPYEQYF

V gene: TRBV7-8
D gene: -
J gene: TRBJ1-3
clone size: -
CDR3 DNA: TGTGCCAGCAGCGAACTAATGGGGGTCTCTGGAAACACCATATATTTT
CDR3 protein: CASSELMGVSGNTIYF

V gene: TRBV30
D gene: TRBD1
J gene: TRBJ1-5
clone size: -
CDR3 DNA: TGTGCCTGGAGCCTAACGGGACAGGGTCATCAGCCCCAGCATTTT
CDR3 protein: CAWSLTGQGHQPQHF

V gene: TRBV6-5
D gene: -
J gene: TRBJ1-2
clone size: once
CDR3 DNA: TGTGCCAGCAGGGGTTCAGGACTCTATGGCTACACCTTC
CDR3 protein: CASRGSGLYGYTF

V gene: TRBV5-4
D gene: TRBD1
J gene: TRBJ2-7
clone size: -
CDR3 DNA: TGTGCCAGCAGCTTGGCCTTTGGGACAGGGAACGAGCAGTACTTC
CDR3 protein: CASSLAFGTGNEQYF

V gene: TRBV7-9
D gene: -
J gene: TRBJ2-2
clone size: once
CDR3 DNA: TGTGCCAGCAGCTTAGGATACGGGGGCGCCGGGGAGCTGTTTTTT
CDR3 protein: CASSLGYGGAGELFF

V gene: TRBV2
D gene: -
J gene: TRBJ2-2
clone size: -
CDR3 DNA: TGTGCCAGCAGGGAGGAGCTATTGTCCGGGGAGCTGTTTTTT
CDR3 protein: CASREELLSGELFF

V gene: TRBV11-2
D gene: -
J gene: TRBJ2-5
clone size: once
CDR3 DNA: TGTGCCAGCGGTCGGGGGTTGGAGACCCAGTACTTC
CDR3 protein: CASGRGLETQYF

V gene: TRBV12-5
D gene: TRBD1
J gene: TRBJ1-1
clone size: -
CDR3 DNA: TGTGCTAGCCAGGGACAGACGAACACTGAAGCTTTCTTT
CDR3 protein: CASQGQTNTEAFF

V gene: TRBV18
D gene: TRBD2
J gene: TRBJ2-3
clone size: -
CDR3 DNA: TGTGCCAGCTCACCTACCTTATTAGCGGGGGGACACGCCACAGATACGCAGTATTTT
CDR3 protein: CASSPTLLAGGHATDTQYF

V gene: TRBV7-9
D gene: TRBD1
J gene: TRBJ2-5
clone size: -
CDR3 DNA: TGTGCCAGCAGCCCCAGGACAGGAATCCTGCCCCAGTACTTC
CDR3 protein: CASSPRTGILPQYF

V gene: TRBV19
D gene: TRBD1
J gene: TRBJ2-5
clone size: -
CDR3 DNA: TGTGCCAGTAGTATCGGCGGGACAGGGAGGATGGAGACCCAGTACTTC
CDR3 protein: CASSIGGTGRMETQYF

V gene: TRBV6-1
D gene: TRBD2
J gene: TRBJ2-3
clone size: -
CDR3 DNA: TGTGCCAGCAGTCTACTAGCGGACCACACAGATACGCAGTATTTT
CDR3 protein: CASSLLADHTDTQYF

V gene: TRBV19
D gene: TRBD2
J gene: TRBJ2-3
clone size: -
CDR3 DNA: TGTGCCAGTAGTATGGTGTTGGCGGGGGCAGATACGCAGTATTTT
CDR3 protein: CASSMVLAGADTQYF

V gene: TRBV18
D gene: -
J gene: TRBJ2-1
clone size: -
CDR3 DNA: TGTGCCAGCTCAGCGACGGAAAATGAGCAGTTCTTC
CDR3 protein: CASSATENEQFF

V gene: TRBV6-4
D gene: TRBD1
J gene: TRBJ2-2
clone size: -
CDR3 DNA: TGTGCCAGCAGTGAAGGGACAGGGGAAACCGGGGAGCTGTTTTTT
CDR3 protein: CASSEGTGETGELFF

V gene: TRBV7-6
D gene: -
J gene: TRBJ1-2
clone size: -
CDR3 DNA: TGTGCCAGCAGCTTAGGCCGGGGAGGCTACACCTTC
CDR3 protein: CASSLGRGGYTF

V gene: TRBV5-3
D gene: -
J gene: TRBJ2-1
clone size: -
CDR3 DNA: TGTGCCAGAAGCTTGGAGAATGAGCAGTTCTTC
CDR3 protein: CARSLENEQFF

V gene: TRBV9
D gene: -
J gene: TRBJ2-5
clone size: once
CDR3 DNA: TGTGCCAGCAGCGTAGGCCCAGGGTCCCAAGAGACCCAGTACTTC
CDR3 protein: CASSVGPGSQETQYF

V gene: TRBV7-9
D gene: -
J gene: TRBJ1-1
clone size: -
CDR3 DNA: TGTGCCAGCAGCAAGATGACGGGCTCTGAAGCTTTCTTT
CDR3 protein: CASSKMTGSEAFF

V gene: TRBV7-2
D gene: -
J gene: TRBJ2-3
clone size: -
CDR3 DNA: TGTGCCAGCAGCTTTGCCAGCACAGATACGCAGTATTTT
CDR3 protein: CASSFASTDTQYF

V gene: TRBV4-1
D gene: -
J gene: TRBJ2-5
clone size: once
CDR3 DNA: TGCGCCAGCAGCCAAGATCAGGATCTACAAGAGACCCAGTACTTC
CDR3 protein: CASSQDQDLQETQYF

V gene: TRBV14
D gene: -
J gene: TRBJ2-5
clone size: many
CDR3 DNA: TGTGCCAGCAGCCGGAGAGCAGGGGCAGAGACCCAGTACTTC
CDR3 protein: CASSRRAGAETQYF

V gene: TRBV2
D gene: -
J gene: TRBJ1-2
clone size: -
CDR3 DNA: TGTGCCAGCAAGAGCGGAGCTAACTATGGCTACACCTTC
CDR3 protein: CASKSGANYGYTF

V gene: TRBV6-7
D gene: TRBD1
J gene: TRBJ2-7
clone size: few
CDR3 DNA: TGTGCCAGCAGTTACCGCGGACAGGAAGCCTACGAGCAGTACTTC
CDR3 protein: CASSYRGQEAYEQYF

V gene: TRBV5-1
D gene: -
J gene: TRBJ2-3
clone size: -
CDR3 DNA: TGCGCCAGCAGTATACCCACAGATACGCAGTATTTT
CDR3 protein: CASSIPTDTQYF

V gene: TRBV4-1
D gene: -
J gene: TRBJ2-3
clone size: -
CDR3 DNA: TGCGCCAGCAGCGCGGGACCCCCCAGGCTGGTTACAGATACGCAGTATTTT
CDR3 protein: CASSAGPPRLVTDTQYF

V gene: TRBV7-9
D gene: TRBD1
J gene: TRBJ2-7
clone size: -
CDR3 DNA: TGTGCCAGCAGCTTCACCGGGACAGGGGACGAGCAGTACTTC
CDR3 protein: CASSFTGTGDEQYF

V gene: TRBV7-9
D gene: TRBD1
J gene: TRBJ1-2
clone size: -
CDR3 DNA: TGTGCCAGCAGACGAACCGGGACAGACTATGGCTACACCTTC
CDR3 protein: CASRRTGTDYGYTF

V gene: TRBV28
D gene: -
J gene: TRBJ2-5
clone size: -
CDR3 DNA: TGTGCCAGCAGTTCCCTAGCGATCCAAGAGACCCAGTACTTC
CDR3 protein: CASSSLAIQETQYF